These 15 T cell receptor beta chains came from one sample sequenced in a study of beta chain features in type 1 diabetes. Expressed TCRB transcripts got sequenced, as all isolated RNA was reverse transcribed. Data came from immunoSEQ multiplex PCR; TCRdb stores just in-frame clones and leaves some out. Of hundreds of thousands of clones in the sample, approximately 70% are singletons; the top ten hold about 0.05%. Sequencing was performed on naive CD4+ T cells from blood. Receptors originate from a man under 40 in good health.

The rearrangement links TRBV29-1 to TRBJ2-1; TRBD1 matches 7 bases. This CDR3 region has 12 residues. Germline assignment: CDR1 SQVTM and CDR2 ANQGSEA. Trimming removed 3 bases from V and 8 bases from J; junction bases left unmatched: 4. CDR3 protein: CSVETGFDEQFF. The CDR3 DNA follows: TGCAGCGTTGAGACAGGGTTCGATGAGCAGTTCTTC.

The chain combines TRBV2 with TRBJ2-1; 8 bases match TRBD2. From germline, CDR1 is SNHLY and CDR2 FYNNEI. Trimming removed 5 bases from V and 6 bases from J; junction bases left unmatched: 6. There are 14 residues in the CDR3. The CDR3 reads CASSLRTSINEQFF. The CDR3 DNA follows: TGTGCCAGCAGTCTCCGGACTAGCATCAATGAGCAGTTCTTC. Full variable domain (rest looked up from reference TRBV2 and TRBJ2-1): EPEVTQTPSHQVTQMGQEVILRCVPISNHLYFYWYRQILGQKVEFLVSFYNNEISEKSEIFDDQFSVERPDGSNFTLKIRSTKLEDSAMYFCASSLRTSINEQFFGPGTRLTVL.

The chain links TRBV2 to TRBJ2-7, with unresolved D. The germline CDR1 and CDR2 sequences are SNHLY and FYNNEI. CDR3 length equals 12 residues. V lost 2 bases, J lost 5 bases, and 7 bases lay in between. CDR3 sequence (DNA): TGTGCCAGCAGTGAATTGTCGGACGAGCAGTACTTC. It yields the protein CASSELSDEQYF.

The chain combines TRBV19 with TRBJ2-2; D not certain. The germline gives CDR1 LNHDA, CDR2 SQIVND (reference sequence). V lost 0 bases, J lost 10 bases, and 15 bases lay in between. The CDR3 has 15 residues. CDR3 DNA: TGTGCCAGTAGTATAGAGGACGCTATAATAACGGAGCTGTTTTTT. Its protein product is CASSIEDAIITELFF.

The chain recombines TRBV2 with TRBJ2-3; D is tentatively TRBD1 or TRBD2 (5 bases each). V shed 4 bases and J shed 3 bases, with 11 bases lying between them. The germline CDR1 and CDR2 sequences are SNHLY and FYNNEI. This CDR3 is 14 amino acids long. CDR3 nucleotides: TGTGCCAGCAGTGGAGCGAGGGGTACAGATACGCAGTATTTT. It encodes CASSGARGTDTQYF.

The rearrangement uses TRBV7-9 and TRBJ2-1; TRBD1 aligns across 7 bases. Germline-derived CDR1 and CDR2 are SEHNR and FQNEAQ (reference sequence). The junction had 8 bases not matched to a gene; V was cut back by 6 bases and J by 3 bases. The CDR3 consists of 15 residues. The CDR3 loop reads CASSPTGASYNEQFF. The CDR3 DNA reads as TGTGCCAGCAGTCCTACAGGGGCAAGCTACAATGAGCAGTTCTTC.

This sequence joins TRBV29-1 and TRBJ2-7; 7 nucleotides agree with TRBD2. The CDR3 runs 12 residues. The germline CDR1 and CDR2 sequences are SQVTM and ANQGSEA. V lost 2 bases and J lost 5; bases outside the gene matches: 3. CDR3: CSVELGGDEQYF. The DNA of the CDR3 is TGCAGCGTTGAACTGGGAGGGGACGAGCAGTACTTC.

This clone has just a few counts. The chain joins TRBV6-1 to TRBJ2-1, with D perhaps matching TRBD2 (6 bases). V dropped 6 bases and J dropped 5 bases, with 14 bases sitting between them. Germline V gene data show CDR1 as MNHNS and CDR2 as SASEGT. This CDR3 is built from 14 residues. The DNA of the CDR3 is TGTGCCAGCAGGGAGGGCCCTTTAGACAATGAGCAGTTCTTC. Protein sequence: CASREGPLDNEQFF.

The chain employs TRBV2 and TRBJ2-5; D call uncertain. CDR3 length: 12 residues. Germline V lookup: CDR1 SNHLY, CDR2 FYNNEI. Trimming stripped 7 bases from V and 5 bases from J, with 11 bases between. CDR3 coding DNA: TGTGCCAGCACTTTGGCCAGGGAGACCCAGTACTTC. Protein: CASTLARETQYF.

V and J are TRBV21-1 and TRBJ2-1; the table calls TRBD2, which could not be checked here. TRBV21-1 is assigned pseudogene status. CDR3 length: 17 residues. This CDR3 reads CASSKRAAGEPYNEQFF. The CDR3 DNA is TGTGCCAGCAGCAAAAGAGCGGCGGGAGAACCATACAATGAGCAGTTCTTC.

V is TRBV9 and J is TRBJ2-1; D is unresolved. Germline loops: CDR1 SGDLS, CDR2 YYNGEE. V lost 3 bases, J lost 10 bases, and 11 bases lay in between. CDR3 size: 12 residues. The CDR3 reads CASSESMGEQFF. The CDR3 DNA is TGTGCCAGCAGCGAGAGCATGGGGGAGCAGTTCTTC.

This clone was seen a few times. The V call is TRBV5-1, the J call TRBJ1-1; D unclear. This CDR3 spans 13 amino acids. Germline V lookup: CDR1 SGHRS, CDR2 YFSETQ. The germline V and J ends were trimmed by 3 bases and 5 bases, with 11 bases remaining between them. CDR3 region: CASSSVGRTEAFF. The DNA for the CDR3 is TGCGCCAGCAGCTCGGTGGGTAGGACTGAAGCTTTCTTT. The full variable domain, with the rest looked up from reference TRBV5-1 and TRBJ1-1, is KAGVTQTPRYLIKTRGQQVTLSCSPISGHRSVSWYQQTPGQGLQFLFEYFSETQRNKGNFPGRFSGRQFSNSRSEMNVSTLELGDSALYLCASSSVGRTEAFFGQGTRLTVV.

The chain is built from TRBV29-1 and TRBJ1-2; D ambiguous. The CDR3 extends over 10 amino acids. The V end lost 7 bases, the J end lost 8 bases, and 11 bases lay between the germline ends. Germline lookup yields CDR1 SQVTM and CDR2 ANQGSEA. The CDR3 spells CSAAGGGYTF. The CDR3 DNA is TGCAGCGCCGCAGGTGGGGGCTACACCTTC.

J is TRBJ2-7 and V is TRBV9; 8 bases are a match to TRBD2. Unmatched junction bases numbered 9, after V lost 4 bases and J lost 12 bases. Germline V gene sequence: CDR1 SGDLS, CDR2 YYNGEE. The CDR3 extends over 12 amino acids. CDR3 sequence (DNA): TGTGCCAGCAGCATCGGGAGGGCCATATGGTACTTC. Residues: CASSIGRAIWYF.

The rearrangement links TRBV5-4 to TRBJ2-5, with 7 bases identical to TRBD2. Germline CDR1 SGHNT, CDR2 YYREEE (reference sequence). The CDR3 contains 15 residues. The V gene end was trimmed by 2 bases and the J gene end by 5 bases; junction bases not matched to a gene: 9. CDR3 amino acids: CASSLPRASGETQYF. The CDR3 region has the DNA TGTGCCAGCAGCTTACCCAGGGCTAGCGGTGAGACCCAGTACTTC. Full variable domain (remainder filled in from reference TRBV5-4 and TRBJ2-5): ETGVTQSPTHLIKTRGQQVTLRCSSQSGHNTVSWYQQALGQGPQFIFQYYREEENGRGNFPPRFSGLQFPNYSSELNVNALELDDSALYLCASSLPRASGETQYFGPGTRLLVL.